This entry lists 10 T cell receptor beta chains sequenced from one sample in a study of T cells in Graves' hyperthyroidism and ophthalmopathy. RNA transcripts provided the source from which TCR beta CDR3 regions were amplified. With the HTBI primer set, the TCR CDR3 went through a first round of RT-PCR. Each CDR3 protein is one row after TCRdb ran MiXCR on the multiplex PCR reads. The sample consists of about 840,000 distinct CDR3 sequences, 38% of them appearing once. Sequenced input: blood. Receptors were obtained from a man younger than 35 with Graves' hyperthyroidism.

V gene TRBV20-1 combines with J gene TRBJ2-7; D is perhaps TRBD1 (5 bases). Germline V gene lookup returns CDR1 DFQATT and CDR2 SNEGSKA (reference sequence). Trimming took 0 bases from V and 0 from J, leaving 12 bases between them. The CDR3 contains 15 residues. This chain's CDR3 is CSARDPDKSSYEQYF. The CDR3 coding sequence is TGCAGTGCTAGAGATCCGGACAAGAGCTCCTACGAGCAGTACTTC.

This clonotype was recorded at least ten times. V usage is TRBV10-1 and J usage is TRBJ1-1, with TRBD1 matching 7 bases. Germline CDR1 reads WNHNN; CDR2 reads SYGVQD (reference sequence). This CDR3 is 16 amino acids long. CDR3 DNA sequence: TGCGCTCCCCAAGTTCGTCAGGGGGAATGTTACACTGAAGCTTTCTTT. Protein product: CAPQVRQGECYTEAFF.

The rearrangement uses TRBV7-2 and TRBJ2-7, with a tentative D call TRBD2 (7 bases). Trimming took off 3 bases at V and 0 bases at J, with 12 bases between the two ends. Germline V gene lookup returns CDR1 SGHTA and CDR2 FQGNSA. The length of the CDR3 is 15 residues. CDR3 sequence: CASSFLGGPSYEQYF. CDR3 in DNA: TGTGCCAGCAGCTTCCTCGGGGGGCCCTCCTACGAGCAGTACTTC.

CDR3 sequence reads: CAISRDFSNQPQHF. CDR3 nucleotides: TGTGCCATCAGCCGGGACTTTAGCAATCAGCCCCAGCATTTT. The chain has TRBV10-3 and TRBJ1-5; TRBD1 might be the D (5 bases). The CDR3 loop spans 14 amino acids. Trimming shortened V by 6 bases and J by 0 bases, and 9 bases separated the two germline ends. The germline gives CDR1 ENHRY, CDR2 SYGVKD.

The V call is TRBV7-9, the J call TRBJ1-1; D may be TRBD1 (5 bases). V lost 1 base and J lost 0, with 12 bases in between. Looked up from germline, CDR1 is SEHNR and CDR2 is FQNEAQ (reference sequence). The CDR3 runs to 16 residues. CDR3 protein: CASSLEGAGMNTEAFF. In nucleotides, the CDR3 is TGTGCCAGCAGCTTAGAAGGGGCAGGGATGAACACTGAAGCTTTCTTT.

The chain carries TRBV4-1 and TRBJ1-2; 8 bases line up with TRBD1. V was clipped by 1 base and J by 8 bases; unmatched bases: 6. Germline V gene data show CDR1 as MGHRA and CDR2 as YSYEKL. This CDR3 comprises 14 residues. The CDR3 spells CASSQGTDREGYTF. The CDR3 DNA sequence: TGCGCCAGCAGCCAAGGGACGGACAGGGAGGGCTACACCTTC.

The gene calls are TRBV7-3 and TRBJ2-5; TRBD2 agrees at 7 bases. V lost 5 bases and J lost 3; bases outside the gene matches: 15. This CDR3 spans 17 amino acids. CDR1 SGHTA and CDR2 FQGTGA come from the germline V gene. The CDR3 is CASSQIGLAELEETQYF. The CDR3 DNA reads as TGTGCCAGCAGCCAAATAGGGCTAGCGGAACTCGAAGAGACCCAGTACTTC.

This rearrangement joins TRBV12-3 or TRBV12-4 to TRBJ1-6; 7 bases line up with TRBD1. CDR3 length: 15 residues. V lost 3 bases to trimming and J lost 9 bases; unmatched junction nucleotides: 8. The CDR3 nucleotides are TGTGCCAGCAGTTTGGGGCGGGACAGTATTTCACCCCTCCACTTT. Amino acids: CASSLGRDSISPLHF.

This clonotype was counted a few times. This sequence joins TRBV20-1 and TRBJ2-5; no clear D gene. This CDR3 is 12 amino acids long. The V gene's germline CDR1 is DFQATT and CDR2 SNEGSKA (reference sequence). V lost 3 bases, J lost 5 bases, and 10 bases lay in between. Here the CDR3 DNA reads TGCAGTGCTAGTAGGGTGAGGGAGACCCAGTACTTC. It encodes CSASRVRETQYF.

V is TRBV5-6 and J is TRBJ2-7; D call uncertain. CDR3 length: 12 amino acids. V shed 2 bases and J shed 7 bases, with 10 bases lying between them. The V gene's germline CDR1 is SGHDT and CDR2 YYEEEE. CDR3 in amino acids: CASSLFPREQYF. The CDR3 coding sequence is TGTGCCAGCAGCTTATTTCCCCGGGAGCAGTACTTC.